One sample yielded the 13 T cell receptor beta chains listed below, sequenced in a study of neurological immune-mediated disorders. TCRdb analysed the 5' RACE reads with MiXCR anew, one entry per CDR3 protein. The sample has about 46,000 distinct CDR3 sequences; about 2% are singletons. Specimen: PBMCs. The receptor source for this set is a woman in her thirties or forties with multiple sclerosis.

Ten or more counts support this clonotype. The chain joins TRBV12-3 or TRBV12-4 to TRBJ1-1, with a tentative D call TRBD1 (6 bases). V was clipped by 2 bases and J by 5 bases, with 15 bases between them. The CDR3 contains 15 residues. The CDR3 reads CASSLRRGGWTEAFF. For the CDR3, the DNA is TGTGCCAGCAGTTTACGCAGGGGAGGGTGGACTGAAGCTTTCTTT.

This clonotype was detected ten times or more. The chain carries TRBV29-1 and TRBJ1-1, with D uncertain. The CDR3 contains 13 residues. The germline V and J ends were trimmed by 8 bases and 0 bases, with 13 bases remaining between them. Germline-derived CDR1 and CDR2 are SQVTM and ANQGSEA. The CDR3 reads CSPSPGMNTEAFF. As DNA, the CDR3 is TGCAGCCCTTCTCCGGGGATGAACACTGAAGCTTTCTTT. The variable domain in full, with the rest retrieved from reference TRBV29-1 and TRBJ1-1, is SAVISQKPSRDICQRGTSLTIQCQVDSQVTMMFWYRQQPGQSLTLIATANQGSEATYESGFVIDKFPISRPNLTFSTLTVSNMSPEDSSIYLCSPSPGMNTEAFFGQGTRLTVV.

This clonotype was counted at least ten times. The J gene is TRBJ1-6, the V gene TRBV30; unclear D gene. Germline CDR1 is GTSNPN and CDR2 is SVGIG (reference sequence). Trimming took 2 bases from V and 4 from J, leaving 9 bases between them. The CDR3 loop spans 14 amino acids. CDR3 nucleotide sequence: TGTGCCTGGAGTTTGCTTCCTTATAATTCACCCCTCCACTTT. Protein sequence: CAWSLLPYNSPLHF.

In this sample, this clonotype turned up many times. The chain uses TRBV5-1 and TRBJ2-7; 10 bases align to TRBD1. After removal of 2 bases from V and 2 bases from J, the junction contained 4 bases not matched to a gene. The CDR3 is 15 residues long. Germline CDR1 is SGHRS and CDR2 is YFSETQ. The CDR3 loop is CASSFGGQGAYEQYF. CDR3 in DNA: TGCGCCAGCAGCTTTGGCGGACAGGGGGCCTACGAGCAGTACTTC. Using reference TRBV5-1 and TRBJ2-7 for the parts outside the CDR3, the full variable domain is KAGVTQTPRYLIKTRGQQVTLSCSPISGHRSVSWYQQTPGQGLQFLFEYFSETQRNKGNFPGRFSGRQFSNSRSEMNVSTLELGDSALYLCASSFGGQGAYEQYFGPGTRLTVT.

This clonotype was counted at least ten times. The chain employs TRBV5-1 and TRBJ1-1; a weak D match, TRBD1 (6 bases). The CDR3 contains 14 residues. Germline CDR1 is SGHRS and CDR2 is YFSETQ. V lost 4 bases and J 4 bases, leaving 14 bases between the germline ends. The CDR3 region is CASSRQVGGTEAFF. CDR3 bases: TGCGCCAGCAGCAGACAGGTTGGCGGCACTGAAGCTTTCTTT.

This clonotype was seen more than once but under ten times. Just one base apart from a much larger clone, this may be a read error. The rearrangement uses TRBV20-1 and TRBJ1-1, with TRBD1 as a possible D gene (6 bases). The CDR3 is made up of 14 amino acids. Between the trimmed V and J ends, which lost 3 bases and 0 bases, there was a span of 11 bases. The germline V gene encodes CDR1 DFQATT and CDR2 SNEGSKA (reference sequence). The CDR3 DNA reads TGCAGTGCTAGTGAGGGGGGGATGAACACTGAAGCTTTCTTT. It translates to CSASEGGMNTEAFF.

This clonotype was detected ten times or more. The V and J genes are TRBV20-1 and TRBJ2-7, with D possibly being TRBD1 (6 bases). This CDR3 spans 13 amino acids. Germline lookup yields CDR1 DFQATT and CDR2 SNEGSKA (reference sequence). Trimming cost V 2 bases and J 1 base, with 9 bases left between them. The CDR3 coding sequence is TGCAGTGCTAGAAGGGACATTTCCTACGAGCAGTACTTC. As protein: CSARRDISYEQYF.

This clonotype was recorded many times. The chain uses TRBV7-2 and TRBJ2-7; the D gene is possibly TRBD1 (6 bases). Looked up from germline, CDR1 is SGHTA and CDR2 is FQGNSA. V was clipped by 3 bases and J by 4 bases, with 16 bases between them. The CDR3 covers 15 residues. The CDR3 loop reads CASSLSTGPLYEQYF. CDR3 nucleotide sequence: TGTGCCAGCAGCTTGAGTACAGGGCCCTTGTACGAGCAGTACTTC.

This clonotype rates as medium-sized (0.01 to 0.1%). The chain has TRBV4-1 and TRBJ1-2; 8 bases agree with TRBD1. Germline lookup yields CDR1 MGHRA and CDR2 YSYEKL. CDR3 length: 15 amino acids. J was trimmed by 2 bases and V by 1 base; bases with no gene match: 3. Here the CDR3 DNA reads TGCGCCAGCAGCCAAGTTCGGACAGGGAACTATGGCTACACCTTC. Its translation: CASSQVRTGNYGYTF.

This clonotype was recorded at least ten times. The rearrangement uses TRBV20-1 and TRBJ2-4; D is possibly TRBD1 (7 bases). The CDR3 contains 14 residues. Germline V gene sequence: CDR1 DFQATT, CDR2 SNEGSKA (reference sequence). V lost 6 bases to trimming and J lost 5 bases, with 17 bases between them. The CDR3 DNA follows: TGCAGTGCCGGCATCACAGGGGAGGAAAACATTCAGTACTTC. Translation: CSAGITGEENIQYF.

This clonotype was seen repeatedly, ten times or more. The rearrangement joins TRBV27 to TRBJ2-1; D is undetermined. This CDR3 spans 15 amino acids. V was clipped by 6 bases and J by 4 bases, with 16 bases between them. CDR1 and CDR2 (germline): MNHEY, SMNVEV (reference sequence). Here the CDR3 reads CASSPGLLSYNEQFF. The DNA for the CDR3 is TGTGCCAGCAGCCCCGGGCTTCTATCTTACAATGAGCAGTTCTTC.

There are many counts of this clonotype. This chain joins TRBV10-3 and TRBJ1-4; D may be TRBD1 (6 bases). With 0 bases removed from V and 6 bases from J, the gap between germline ends came to 17 bases. The CDR3 loop spans 17 amino acids. CDR1 and CDR2 (germline): ENHRY, SYGVKD. CDR3 sequence (DNA): TGTGCCATCAGTGAGTCGCCGGGACACAGCTTAGATGAAAAACTGTTTTTT. The encoded protein is CAISESPGHSLDEKLFF.

By share, this clonotype ranks as medium-sized (0.01 to 0.1%). J is TRBJ2-1 and V is TRBV5-5; D may be TRBD2 (6 bases). This CDR3 spans 16 amino acids. CDR1 and CDR2 (germline): SGHKS, YYEKEE (reference sequence). Trimming shortened V by 4 bases and J by 4 bases, and 18 bases separated the two germline ends. In nucleotides, the CDR3 is TGTGCCAGCAGCCCGAGGACTACCGCCGGGTACAATGAGCAGTTCTTC. Translating gives CASSPRTTAGYNEQFF. Filled out from reference TRBV5-5 and TRBJ2-1, the complete variable domain reads DAGVTQSPTHLIKTRGQQVTLRCSPISGHKSVSWYQQVLGQGPQFIFQYYEKEERGRGNFPDRFSARQFPNYSSELNVNALLLGDSALYLCASSPRTTAGYNEQFFGPGTRLTVL.